What follows are 13 T cell receptor beta chains derived from one specimen sequenced in a study of cytomegalovirus exposure and HLA in healthy donors. Sequencing was performed with immunoSEQ multiplex PCR; in TCRdb, only in-frame clones are kept and a portion is missing. The sample holds tens of thousands of clones, 85% to 95% seen once. Sequencing was done on a sample of PBMCs. All receptors come from a man aged 18 to 30 in good health and CMV-seronegative.

The V call is TRBV29-1, the J call TRBJ2-5; D is perhaps TRBD2 (7 bases). The CDR3 covers 10 residues. Germline CDR1 and CDR2: SQVTM and ANQGSEA. The chain's CDR3 is CSAGAETQYF. The CDR3 DNA is TGCAGTGCGGGGGCAGAGACCCAGTACTTC.

The chain is built from TRBV7-8 and TRBJ2-4; tentatively, D is TRBD1 (7 bases). V dropped 5 bases and J dropped 0 bases, with 17 bases sitting between them. The CDR3 runs 17 residues. Looked up from germline, CDR1 is SGHVS and CDR2 is FQNEAQ. DNA of the CDR3: TGTGCCAGCAGCCCTAACCAGGGGGAGGTAGCCAAAAACATTCAGTACTTC. As protein: CASSPNQGEVAKNIQYF.

The V call is TRBV29-1, the J call TRBJ2-7, with 8 bases matching TRBD1. Germline V CDR1 and CDR2: SQVTM, ANQGSEA. The ends lost 3 bases at V and 2 bases at J; junction bases unmatched: 12. The CDR3 runs 16 residues. For the CDR3, the DNA is TGCAGCGTTGAGAGAGGGACCGGGACAGGAGCCTACGAGCAGTACTTC. Protein product: CSVERGTGTGAYEQYF.

The J gene is TRBJ2-3, the V gene TRBV6-4, with 9 bases aligning to TRBD2. Germline loops: CDR1 MRHNA, CDR2 SNTAGT. The CDR3 consists of 14 residues. The ends lost 4 bases at V and 4 bases at J; junction bases unmatched: 3. The CDR3 sequence: CASSGVAGADTQYF. The CDR3 nucleotides are TGTGCCAGCAGTGGGGTAGCGGGGGCAGATACGCAGTATTTT.

V usage is TRBV5-1 and J usage is TRBJ2-3; 12 bases are a match to TRBD2. Germline loops: CDR1 SGHRS, CDR2 YFSETQ. The CDR3 length is 20 residues. V shed 4 bases and J 2 bases; nucleotides not matched to a gene: 17. In nucleotides, the CDR3 is TGCGCCAGCAGCCCGGTCCCCCTAGCGGGGGGGTTCATATCCACAGATACGCAGTATTTT. Its protein is CASSPVPLAGGFISTDTQYF.

The chain uses TRBV4-1 and TRBJ1-1, with 8 bases matching TRBD1. This CDR3 spans 18 amino acids. V dropped 2 bases and J dropped 6; count of bases not matched to a gene: 17. The germline V gene has CDR1 MGHRA and CDR2 YSYEKL. In DNA, the CDR3 is TGCGCCAGCAGCCAAACTCCCGGTCAGGGGGCTTATTTTCCTGAAGCTTTCTTT. This gives the protein CASSQTPGQGAYFPEAFF.

The V and J genes are TRBV4-3 and TRBJ2-3; 7 positions agree with TRBD2. Germline CDR1 reads LGHNA; CDR2 reads YSLEER. With 1 base clipped from V and 5 bases from J, the junction kept 9 bases outside the gene matches. The CDR3 contains 16 residues. CDR3 sequence (DNA): TGCGCCAGCAGCCAAGTCGGGGGAGGGCCGCAAGATACGCAGTATTTT. Encoded protein: CASSQVGGGPQDTQYF.

V gene TRBV7-3 combines with J gene TRBJ2-1; a weak D match, TRBD2 (5 bases). V was pared by 5 bases and J by 9 bases, with 14 bases between. CDR3 length equals 13 residues. The germline V gene has CDR1 SGHTA and CDR2 FQGTGA. CDR3 residues: CASSPTRRSEQFF. The CDR3 DNA follows: TGTGCCAGCAGCCCTACTAGACGGTCTGAGCAGTTCTTC.

V usage is TRBV30 and J usage is TRBJ1-4, with a tentative D call TRBD1 (5 bases). The CDR3 extends over 14 amino acids. Trimming shortened V by 0 bases and J by 11 bases, and 16 bases separated the two germline ends. CDR1 GTSNPN and CDR2 SVGIG come from the germline V gene (reference sequence). The chain's CDR3 is CAWSVAGPREKLFF. In DNA form, the CDR3 reads TGTGCCTGGAGTGTGGCAGGGCCCCGGGAGAAACTGTTTTTT.

The V gene is TRBV6-8, the J gene TRBJ2-7; 7 bases match TRBD1. Trimming cost V 2 bases and J 8 bases; bases outside gene matches: 18. The CDR3 consists of 17 residues. CDR1 and CDR2 (germline): MNHGY, SAAAGT. The CDR3 DNA reads TGTGCCAGCAGTTACAGGGGGCTAATTCAGCACAGGGTCCAGCAGTACTTC. Translating gives CASSYRGLIQHRVQQYF.

V is TRBV14 and J is TRBJ1-2; no clear D. CDR3 length equals 15 residues. Trimming removed 2 bases from V and 2 bases from J, with 12 bases in between. The germline V gene encodes CDR1 SGHDN and CDR2 FVKESK. The DNA of the CDR3 is TGTGCCAGCAGCCAAATCGACGGAGCCAACTATGGCTACACCTTC. As protein: CASSQIDGANYGYTF.

This chain joins TRBV14 and TRBJ2-7, with TRBD2 as a possible D gene (5 bases). V lost 7 bases and J 5 bases, leaving 15 bases between the germline ends. The germline V gene has CDR1 SGHDN and CDR2 FVKESK. The CDR3 runs 13 residues. CDR3 DNA sequence: TGTGCCAGCACCTACGGGAATACCCACGAGCAGTACTTC. Protein product: CASTYGNTHEQYF.

The chain joins TRBV30 to TRBJ1-2; the match to TRBD1 covers 7 bases. This CDR3 comprises 14 residues. V trimming: 2 bases; J trimming: 4 bases; junction bases outside the gene matches: 7. Germline assignment: CDR1 GTSNPN and CDR2 SVGIG (reference sequence). CDR3 sequence: CAWSPTGVSYGYTF. CDR3 nucleotide sequence: TGTGCCTGGAGTCCCACAGGGGTTAGCTATGGCTACACCTTC.